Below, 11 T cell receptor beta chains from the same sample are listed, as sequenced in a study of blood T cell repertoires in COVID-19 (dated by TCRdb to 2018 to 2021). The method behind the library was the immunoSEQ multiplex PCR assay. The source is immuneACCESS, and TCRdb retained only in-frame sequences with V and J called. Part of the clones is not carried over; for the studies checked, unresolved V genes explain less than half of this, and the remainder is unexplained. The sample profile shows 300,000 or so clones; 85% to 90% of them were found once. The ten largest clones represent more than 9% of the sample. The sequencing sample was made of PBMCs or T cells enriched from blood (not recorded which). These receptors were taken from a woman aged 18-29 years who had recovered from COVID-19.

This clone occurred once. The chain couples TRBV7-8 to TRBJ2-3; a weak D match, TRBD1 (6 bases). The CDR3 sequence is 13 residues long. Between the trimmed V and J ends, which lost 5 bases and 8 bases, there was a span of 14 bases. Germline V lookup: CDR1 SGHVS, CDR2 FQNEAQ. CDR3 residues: CASSKQGVGTQYF. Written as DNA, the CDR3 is TGTGCCAGCAGCAAACAGGGTGTAGGTACGCAGTATTTT.

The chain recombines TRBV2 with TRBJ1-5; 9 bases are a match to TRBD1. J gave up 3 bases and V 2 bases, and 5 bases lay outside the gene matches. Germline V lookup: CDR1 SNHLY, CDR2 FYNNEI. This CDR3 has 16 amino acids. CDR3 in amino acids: CASSETGTGINQPQHF. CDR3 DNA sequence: TGTGCCAGCAGTGAAACCGGGACAGGGATCAATCAGCCCCAGCATTTT.

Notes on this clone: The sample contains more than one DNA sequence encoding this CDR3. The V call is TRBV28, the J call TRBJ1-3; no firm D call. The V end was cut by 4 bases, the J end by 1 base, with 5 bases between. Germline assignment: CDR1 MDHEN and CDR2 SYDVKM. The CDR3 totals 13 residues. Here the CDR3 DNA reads TGTGCCAGCAGTTCCGGGTCTGGAAACACCATATATTTT. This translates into CASSSGSGNTIYF.

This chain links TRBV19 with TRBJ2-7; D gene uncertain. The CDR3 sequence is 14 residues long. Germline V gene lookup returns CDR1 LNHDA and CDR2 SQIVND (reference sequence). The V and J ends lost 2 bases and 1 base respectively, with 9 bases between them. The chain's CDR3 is CASSIFGRSYEQYF. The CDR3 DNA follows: TGTGCCAGTAGTATATTCGGCAGGTCCTACGAGCAGTACTTC.

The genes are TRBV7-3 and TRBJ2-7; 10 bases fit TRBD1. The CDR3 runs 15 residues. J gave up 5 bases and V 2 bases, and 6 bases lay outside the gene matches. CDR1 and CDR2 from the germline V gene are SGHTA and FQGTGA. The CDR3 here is CASSLLGTGVHEQYF. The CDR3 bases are TGTGCCAGCAGCTTACTAGGGACAGGGGTACACGAGCAGTACTTC.

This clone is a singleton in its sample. The CDR3 sequence is CAISESTGGEEKLFF. The DNA for the CDR3 is TGTGCCATCAGTGAGTCTACAGGGGGAGAGGAAAAACTGTTTTTT. V gene TRBV10-3 combines with J gene TRBJ1-4, with 8 bases aligning to TRBD1. After removal of 0 bases from V and 8 bases from J, the junction contained 5 bases not matched to a gene. CDR1 is ENHRY, CDR2 SYGVKD, per germline. The CDR3 is 15 amino acids.

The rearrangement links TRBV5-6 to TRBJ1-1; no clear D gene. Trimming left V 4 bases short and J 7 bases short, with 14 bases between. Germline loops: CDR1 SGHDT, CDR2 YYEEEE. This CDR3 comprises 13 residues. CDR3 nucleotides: TGTGCCAGCAGCCCCTACTATCGACGTGAAGCTTTCTTT. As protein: CASSPYYRREAFF. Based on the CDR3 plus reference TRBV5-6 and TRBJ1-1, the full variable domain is DAGVTQSPTHLIKTRGQQVTLRCSPKSGHDTVSWYQQALGQGPQFIFQYYEEEERQRGNFPDRFSGHQFPNYSSELNVNALLLGDSALYLCASSPYYRREAFFGQGTRLTVV.

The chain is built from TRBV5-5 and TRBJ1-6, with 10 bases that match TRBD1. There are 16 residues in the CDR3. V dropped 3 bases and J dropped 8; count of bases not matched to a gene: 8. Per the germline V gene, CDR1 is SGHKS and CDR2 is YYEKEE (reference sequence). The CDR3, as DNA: TGTGCCAGCAGCTCTGAACCGGGACAGGGGTATTCACCCCTCCACTTT. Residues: CASSSEPGQGYSPLHF.

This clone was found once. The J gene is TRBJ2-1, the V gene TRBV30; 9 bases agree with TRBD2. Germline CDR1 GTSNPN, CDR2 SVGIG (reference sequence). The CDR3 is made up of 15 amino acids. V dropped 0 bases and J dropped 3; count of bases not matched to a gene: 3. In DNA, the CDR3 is TGTGCCTGGAGTGTGGAAGCGGGGGGCTACAATGAGCAGTTCTTC. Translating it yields CAWSVEAGGYNEQFF.

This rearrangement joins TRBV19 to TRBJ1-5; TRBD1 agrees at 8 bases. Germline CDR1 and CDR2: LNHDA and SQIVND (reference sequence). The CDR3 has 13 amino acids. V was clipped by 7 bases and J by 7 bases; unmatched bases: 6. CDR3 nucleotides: TGTGCCAGTACCTCAGGGGGCGGGCAGCCCCAGCATTTT. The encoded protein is CASTSGGGQPQHF.

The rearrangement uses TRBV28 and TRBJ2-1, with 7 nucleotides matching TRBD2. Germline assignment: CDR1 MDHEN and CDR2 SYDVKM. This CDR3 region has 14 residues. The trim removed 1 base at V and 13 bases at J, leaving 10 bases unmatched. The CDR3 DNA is TGTGCCAGCAGTTTATCACTAGCGAAACGCGAACAGTTCTTC. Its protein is CASSLSLAKREQFF.